The T cell receptor beta chain under discussion was sequenced for a study of tumor and adjacent non-tumor tissue in lung cancer. Three rounds of nested PCR, following a modified ARM-PCR protocol, produced the TCRbeta library. TCRdb recomputed calls from the multiplex PCR reads with MiXCR, one row per CDR3 protein. The profile shows 68,000 or so distinct CDR3 sequences, roughly 56% of them singletons. RNA was extracted from bulk tissue without any cell sorting. This CDR3 spans 15 amino acids. Germline V lookup: CDR1 MNHEY, CDR2 SVGEGT. This sequence was found in a man aged 45-60 years with non-small cell lung cancer. Sequencing was carried out using lung tumor tissue. This chain uses TRBV6-2 or TRBV6-3 with TRBJ1-5; 7 bases fit TRBD1. The DNA end favors TRBJ2-3, so the J call may be wrong. Here the CDR3 reads CASSYSGQNSQPQYF. The DNA for the CDR3 is TGTGCCAGCAGTTACTCGGGACAGAACAGTCAGCCCCAGTATTTT.